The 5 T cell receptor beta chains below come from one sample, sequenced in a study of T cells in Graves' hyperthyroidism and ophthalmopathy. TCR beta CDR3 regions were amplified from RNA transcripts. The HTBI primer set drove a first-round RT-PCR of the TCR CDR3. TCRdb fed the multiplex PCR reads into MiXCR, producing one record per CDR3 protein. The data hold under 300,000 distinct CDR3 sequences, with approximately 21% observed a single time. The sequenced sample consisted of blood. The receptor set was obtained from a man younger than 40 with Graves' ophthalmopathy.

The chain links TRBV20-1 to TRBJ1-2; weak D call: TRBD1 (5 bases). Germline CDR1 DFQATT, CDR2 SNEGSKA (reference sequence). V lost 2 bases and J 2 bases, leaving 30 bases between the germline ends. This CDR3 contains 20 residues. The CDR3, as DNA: TGCAGTGCTAGACCCGGTGGGACTGACAGAAAGGGCAGCGTCAACTATGGCTACACCTTC. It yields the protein CSARPGGTDRKGSVNYGYTF.

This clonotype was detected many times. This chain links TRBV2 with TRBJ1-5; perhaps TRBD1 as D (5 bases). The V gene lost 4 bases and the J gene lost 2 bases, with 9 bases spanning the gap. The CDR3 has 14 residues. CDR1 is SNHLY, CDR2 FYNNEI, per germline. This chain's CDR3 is CASSGGAGNQPQHF. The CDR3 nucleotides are TGTGCCAGCAGTGGAGGGGCGGGCAATCAGCCCCAGCATTTT.

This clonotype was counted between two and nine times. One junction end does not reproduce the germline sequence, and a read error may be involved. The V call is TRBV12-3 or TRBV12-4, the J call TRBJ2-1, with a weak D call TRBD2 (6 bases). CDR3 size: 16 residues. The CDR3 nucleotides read TGTGCCAGCAGCTTAGGTTGGGGTAGCGGCGTCAATGAGCAGTTCTTC. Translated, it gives CASSLGWGSGVNEQFF.

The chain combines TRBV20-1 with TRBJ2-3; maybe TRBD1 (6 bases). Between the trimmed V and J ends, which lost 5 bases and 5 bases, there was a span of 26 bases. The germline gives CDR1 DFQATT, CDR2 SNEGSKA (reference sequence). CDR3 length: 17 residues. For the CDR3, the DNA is TGCAGTGCTTATCCCACCAGGACAGAGAAACTCATAGATACGCAGTATTTT. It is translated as CSAYPTRTEKLIDTQYF.

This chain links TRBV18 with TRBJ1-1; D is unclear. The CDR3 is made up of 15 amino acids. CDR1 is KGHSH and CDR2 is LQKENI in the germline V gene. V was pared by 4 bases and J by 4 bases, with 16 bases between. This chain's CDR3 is CASSLGIGVSTEAFF. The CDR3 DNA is TGTGCCAGCTCACTTGGTATCGGGGTCAGCACTGAAGCTTTCTTT.